These 28 T cell receptor beta chains share one sample of origin, sequenced in a study of blood T cell repertoires in COVID-19. Assay: immunoSEQ multiplex PCR; the TCRdb copy retains only in-frame clones and omits some. The table includes approximately 160,000 clones, more than 80% detected once. Input material: peripheral blood. Receptors originate from a woman aged 55-75 years with COVID-19, enrolled during active disease.

The gene calls are TRBV24-1 and TRBJ2-1; TRBD1 aligns across 8 bases. Germline CDR1 KGHDR, CDR2 SFDVKD. The CDR3 length is 14 residues. Losses at the gene ends were 5 bases for V and 4 bases for J; bases not matched to a gene: 3. As DNA, the CDR3 is TGTGCCACCAGTGCAGGGGGCAGTTACAATGAGCAGTTCTTC. Protein sequence: CATSAGGSYNEQFF.

The chain couples TRBV5-4 to TRBJ1-1; D may be TRBD1 (5 bases). CDR3 length: 14 amino acids. The germline CDR1 and CDR2 sequences are SGHNT and YYREEE (reference sequence). V was trimmed by 3 bases and J by 2 bases, leaving 11 bases between them. CDR3 in DNA: TGTGCCAGCAGCTGGAAGGGACTAAACACTGAAGCTTTCTTT. Encoded protein: CASSWKGLNTEAFF.

V and J are TRBV7-9 and TRBJ2-3; tentative D call: TRBD2 (5 bases). The ends were cut back, 5 bases at V and 0 bases at J, with 12 bases in the middle. The CDR3 spans 15 residues. Per germline, CDR1 SEHNR and CDR2 FQNEAQ (reference sequence). The CDR3 sequence: CASSPGLVSTDTQYF. Here the CDR3 DNA reads TGTGCCAGCAGCCCTGGACTCGTTAGCACAGATACGCAGTATTTT. Complete variable domain (other parts from reference TRBV7-9 and TRBJ2-3): DTGVSQNPRHKITKRGQNVTFRCDPISEHNRLYWYRQTLGQGPEFLTYFQNEAQLEKSRLLSDRFSAERPKGSFSTLEIQRTEQGDSAMYLCASSPGLVSTDTQYFGPGTRLTVL.

The chain combines TRBV6-5 with TRBJ1-5; D is possibly TRBD1 (6 bases). The CDR3 spans 13 residues. Germline loops: CDR1 MNHEY, CDR2 SVGAGI. V was shortened by 6 bases and J by 2 bases, with 8 bases between the two germline ends. The CDR3 here is CASSTGRNQPQHF. The CDR3 DNA sequence: TGTGCCAGCAGCACAGGGCGCAATCAGCCCCAGCATTTT.

In its sample, this clone was seen once. This rearrangement joins TRBV9 to TRBJ1-6; D is unclear. This CDR3 is 16 amino acids long. V lost 3 bases and J lost 3, with 13 bases in between. CDR1 is SGDLS, CDR2 YYNGEE, per germline. DNA for the CDR3: TGTGCCAGCAGCGGAGGCGTACTAAACTATAATTCACCCCTCCACTTT. This gives the protein CASSGGVLNYNSPLHF. The full variable domain, its missing parts supplied by reference TRBV9 and TRBJ1-6, is DSGVTQTPKHLITATGQRVTLRCSPRSGDLSVYWYQQSLDQGLQFLIQYYNGEERAKGNILERFSAQQFPDLHSELNLSSLELGDSALYFCASSGGVLNYNSPLHFGNGTRLTVT.

V and J are TRBV27 and TRBJ1-2; 11 bases line up with TRBD1. The CDR3 length is 17 residues. J was trimmed by 5 bases and V by 0 bases; bases with no gene match: 8. The V gene's germline CDR1 is MNHEY and CDR2 SMNVEV (reference sequence). In nucleotides, the CDR3 is TGTGCCAGCAGTTTATCTGGACAGGGGGCGCGTTTATATGGCTACACCTTC. It codes for CASSLSGQGARLYGYTF.

This chain uses TRBV7-9 with TRBJ2-7, with TRBD1 matching over 7 bases. This CDR3 has 17 residues. Unmatched junction bases numbered 11, after V lost 3 bases and J lost 0 bases. Germline V lookup: CDR1 SEHNR, CDR2 FQNEAQ (reference sequence). The CDR3: CASSFRIRDSNSYEQYF. The DNA of the CDR3 is TGTGCCAGCAGCTTCCGTATCCGGGACAGCAACTCCTACGAGCAGTACTTC.

The chain uses TRBV7-3 and TRBJ1-1; 7 bases match TRBD1. The germline gives CDR1 SGHTA, CDR2 FQGTGA. The V gene end was trimmed by 3 bases and the J gene end by 3 bases; junction bases not matched to a gene: 4. This CDR3 comprises 14 residues. CDR3 amino acids: CASSLSTGDTEAFF. Here the CDR3 DNA reads TGTGCCAGCAGCTTGAGTACAGGGGACACTGAAGCTTTCTTT.

This chain joins TRBV7-5 and TRBJ2-3; the table's D call of TRBD2 was not tested on the DNA. TRBV7-5 is flagged as a pseudogene. CDR3 length: 15 residues. The CDR3 loop reads CARSARSPYTDTQYF. The DNA for the CDR3 is TGTGCCAGAAGCGCCCGGTCCCCTTACACAGATACGCAGTATTTT.

V usage is TRBV5-6 and J usage is TRBJ2-7; D is possibly TRBD2 (6 bases). The CDR3 covers 14 residues. CDR1 SGHDT and CDR2 YYEEEE come from the germline V gene. The V and J ends lost 2 bases and 0 bases respectively, with 9 bases between them. In DNA form, the CDR3 reads TGTGCCAGCAGCTTAATGCGGGGCTCCTACGAGCAGTACTTC. Protein product: CASSLMRGSYEQYF.

This clone was detected only once. The chain combines TRBV6-2 or TRBV6-3 with TRBJ1-1, with D uncertain. Germline CDR1 is MNHEY and CDR2 is SVGEGT. This CDR3 has 14 residues. Trimming removed 2 bases from V and 3 bases from J, with 10 bases in between. In nucleotides, the CDR3 is TGTGCCAGCAGTTACATTCGGGGAGACACTGAAGCTTTCTTT. It is translated as CASSYIRGDTEAFF.

This clone has only one observation. This chain links TRBV11-1 with TRBJ1-2; the D gene is possibly TRBD1 (5 bases). V lost 4 bases to trimming and J lost 8 bases, with 14 bases between them. CDR3 length equals 13 residues. Germline V gene lookup returns CDR1 SGHAT and CDR2 FQDESV (reference sequence). The CDR3 nucleotides read TGTGCCAGCAGCTCGTCAGCAGGGTACGGCTACACCTTC. Amino acid sequence: CASSSSAGYGYTF.

This chain connects TRBV5-1 to TRBJ1-2, with 7 bases fitting TRBD1. Germline CDR1 is SGHRS and CDR2 is YFSETQ. The CDR3 has 14 amino acids. With V trimmed by 4 bases and J by 4 bases, 7 bases remained unmatched. DNA for the CDR3: TGCGCCAGCAGCCCAGGACAGGCAGGCTATGGCTACACCTTC. It encodes CASSPGQAGYGYTF. The whole variable domain, remainder taken from reference TRBV5-1 and TRBJ1-2, is KAGVTQTPRYLIKTRGQQVTLSCSPISGHRSVSWYQQTPGQGLQFLFEYFSETQRNKGNFPGRFSGRQFSNSRSEMNVSTLELGDSALYLCASSPGQAGYGYTFGSGTRLTVV.

J is TRBJ1-4 and V is TRBV6-6; 9 nucleotides align to TRBD1. The CDR3 length is 15 residues. The junction had 5 bases not matched to a gene; V was cut back by 7 bases and J by 2 bases. Per the germline V gene, CDR1 is MNHNY and CDR2 is SVGAGI (reference sequence). The CDR3 DNA reads as TGTGCCAGCACCTGGACAGGGGATACTAATGAAAAACTGTTTTTT. As protein: CASTWTGDTNEKLFF.

The chain joins TRBV30 to TRBJ1-6; D unresolved. The V and J ends lost 1 base and 10 bases respectively, with 23 bases between them. CDR1 is GTSNPN and CDR2 is SVGIG in the germline V gene (reference sequence). The CDR3 totals 17 residues. CDR3 in DNA: TGTGCCTGGAGTGACAGAAAGGCTAGCTCGGCGGACTCACCCCTCCACTTT. It translates to CAWSDRKASSADSPLHF. Full variable domain (missing parts from reference TRBV30 and TRBJ1-6): SQTIHQWPATLVQPVGSPLSLECTVEGTSNPNLYWYRQAAGRGLQLLFYSVGIGQISSEVPQNLSASRPQDRQFILSSKKLLLSDSGFYLCAWSDRKASSADSPLHFGNGTRLTVT.

This chain links TRBV6-4 with TRBJ2-7; tentative D call: TRBD1 (8 bases). The V and J ends lost 8 bases and 0 bases respectively, with 20 bases between them. The CDR3 extends over 16 amino acids. CDR1 is MRHNA and CDR2 is SNTAGT in the germline V gene. The CDR3 nucleotides read TGTGCCAGCTTCGGGGGGCGGGACAGGAGCTCCTACGAGCAGTACTTC. It translates to CASFGGRDRSSYEQYF.

The rearrangement uses TRBV12-3 or TRBV12-4 and TRBJ1-1; D may be TRBD1 (6 bases). V lost 6 bases and J lost 4, with 9 bases in between. This CDR3 has 12 residues. The CDR3 spells CASSTGSTEAFF. CDR3 DNA sequence: TGTGCCAGCAGCACAGGGTCCACTGAAGCTTTCTTT.

The chain recombines TRBV29-1 with TRBJ2-5; 9 nucleotides line up with TRBD2. The CDR3 has 12 amino acids. The germline gives CDR1 SQVTM, CDR2 ANQGSEA. The J segment lost 5 bases and the V segment lost 3 bases, leaving 1 base of the junction unmatched. DNA for the CDR3: TGCAGCGTTGATGCGGGGGGGGAGACCCAGTACTTC. Its protein is CSVDAGGETQYF. The whole variable domain, remainder taken from reference TRBV29-1 and TRBJ2-5, is SAVISQKPSRDICQRGTSLTIQCQVDSQVTMMFWYRQQPGQSLTLIATANQGSEATYESGFVIDKFPISRPNLTFSTLTVSNMSPEDSSIYLCSVDAGGETQYFGPGTRLLVL.

The gene calls are TRBV28 and TRBJ1-2; D uncertain. V lost 3 bases and J 8 bases, leaving 10 bases between the germline ends. Per germline, CDR1 MDHEN and CDR2 SYDVKM. CDR3 length equals 12 residues. CDR3 nucleotides: TGTGCCAGCAGTTTTTGGGCTCAGGGCTACACCTTC. Its translation: CASSFWAQGYTF.

The chain has TRBV7-2 and TRBJ2-3; no clear D gene. Trimming took off 5 bases at V and 0 bases at J, with 9 bases between the two ends. CDR3 length: 14 residues. Germline lookup yields CDR1 SGHTA and CDR2 FQGNSA. This CDR3 reads CASSLGHSTDTQYF. For the CDR3, the DNA is TGTGCCAGCAGCCTCGGTCATAGCACAGATACGCAGTATTTT.

The CDR3 region is CASSPDSRVYGYTF. The CDR3 nucleotides are TGTGCCAGCAGCCCAGATTCCCGGGTCTATGGCTACACCTTC. The gene calls are TRBV7-3 and TRBJ1-2; D is uncertain. There are 14 residues in the CDR3. CDR1 SGHTA and CDR2 FQGTGA come from the germline V gene. V was cut by 5 bases and J by 4 bases, with 14 bases left in between.

The chain joins TRBV16 to TRBJ1-2; TRBD1 aligns across 9 bases. Germline V gives CDR1 KGHSY, CDR2 FQNENV. The CDR3 runs to 15 residues. With 4 bases clipped from V and 7 bases from J, the junction kept 10 bases outside the gene matches. The CDR3 protein is CASSLGTGRISGYTF. In DNA, the CDR3 is TGTGCCAGCAGCCTTGGGACAGGGAGAATTTCTGGCTACACCTTC.

The CDR3 here is CASSRETSGGGPDTQYF. The DNA of the CDR3 is TGTGCCAGCTCACGAGAGACTAGCGGGGGGGGGCCAGATACGCAGTATTTT. The chain recombines TRBV18 with TRBJ2-3; 14 bases align to TRBD2. The germline gives CDR1 KGHSH, CDR2 LQKENI. Trimming took 4 bases from V and 4 from J; bases not matched to a gene: 7. The CDR3 spans 17 residues.

The genes are TRBV7-2 and TRBJ1-5, with D uncertain. This CDR3 is 17 amino acids long. V lost 4 bases, J lost 1 base, and 17 bases lay in between. The germline V gene encodes CDR1 SGHTA and CDR2 FQGNSA. CDR3 nucleotide sequence: TGTGCCAGCAGCTACAATAGCGCAAGTTGGAGCAATCAGCCCCAGCATTTT. Amino acid sequence: CASSYNSASWSNQPQHF.

This CDR3 reads CASSYRGSPLHF. The CDR3 DNA reads as TGTGCCAGCAGTTACAGGGGTTCACCCCTCCACTTT. V and J are TRBV6-5 and TRBJ1-6; TRBD1 is a possible D gene (5 bases). This CDR3 is built from 12 residues. Germline V gives CDR1 MNHEY, CDR2 SVGAGI. V lost 2 bases and J 9 bases, leaving 5 bases between the germline ends.

As to this clone: The same CDR3 is also encoded by other DNA sequences in this sample. The chain carries TRBV5-4 and TRBJ1-2, with a weak D call TRBD1 (5 bases). The CDR3 runs to 12 residues. Germline CDR1 is SGHNT and CDR2 is YYREEE (reference sequence). The V end was cut by 3 bases, the J end by 4 bases, with 7 bases between. The CDR3 reads CASSSDSYGYTF. The CDR3, as DNA: TGTGCCAGCAGCTCTGACAGCTATGGCTACACCTTC. The full variable domain, with the rest looked up from reference TRBV5-4 and TRBJ1-2, is ETGVTQSPTHLIKTRGQQVTLRCSSQSGHNTVSWYQQALGQGPQFIFQYYREEENGRGNFPPRFSGLQFPNYSSELNVNALELDDSALYLCASSSDSYGYTFGSGTRLTVV.

The chain is built from TRBV12-3 or TRBV12-4 and TRBJ2-5; 7 bases line up with TRBD1. The CDR3 sequence is 13 residues long. V lost 5 bases, J lost 3 bases, and 3 bases stayed unmatched. The CDR3 loop reads CASSTGTEETQYF. The CDR3 region has the DNA TGTGCCAGCAGTACCGGGACAGAAGAGACCCAGTACTTC.

This chain connects TRBV6-2 or TRBV6-3 to TRBJ1-2; D unresolved. CDR1 is MNHEY, CDR2 SVGEGT, per germline. The CDR3 sequence is 13 residues long. V gave up 0 bases and J gave up 4 bases, with 6 bases separating them. The CDR3 region is CASSYSNSYGYTF. The DNA of the CDR3 is TGTGCCAGCAGTTACTCGAACAGCTATGGCTACACCTTC.